Sequencing of this TCR beta chain was carried out in a study of tissue T cells after allogeneic stem cell transplantation. Study-wide context: Patients with graft-versus-host disease had grafts: four unmodified, three CD34-selected and T-cell-depleted. Study results and caveats: Tissue-detected TCR repertoire was only partly captured by blood and spleen T cells. Anatomically similar tissues had similar TCR repertoires within each patient.

Only in-frame clones appear in the TCRdb table, and some are missing; sequencing was by immunoSEQ multiplex PCR. The data contain about 4,700 clones, 69% of them singletons. Autopsy tissues spanned esophagus to rectum, liver, skin, and lymphoid organs including spleen. On this clone itself: The antigen is undetermined.

Germline V gene data show CDR1 as MNHEY and CDR2 as SVGAGI. Trimming at V came to 2 bases and at J to 6 bases, leaving 5 bases not matched to a gene. The CDR3 loop spans 14 amino acids. This specimen consisted of duodenal tissue, obtained at autopsy. This TCR was sampled from a female patient aged 18 to 49 with steroid-refractory graft-versus-host disease after an allogeneic stem cell transplant. The graft donor may have given rise to some T cells. The chain joins TRBV6-5 to TRBJ1-1; 8 bases map to TRBD1. CDR3 bases: TGTGCCAGCAGTTACGACCACAGGGGGTCTGAAGCTTTCTTT. Translating it yields CASSYDHRGSEAFF.